A single TCR beta chain is shown here with its context. No antigen is known for it. No base quality information exists; no much larger clone differs at one position. The collaborating institutions used their own protocols to collect whole blood in K2EDTA tubes. For TCRbeta analysis, collaborators shipped samples in one of three forms: frozen whole blood, isolated PBMCs, or DNA extracted from either of those sample types. The data were taken from a study of blood T cell repertoires in COVID-19 (dated by TCRdb to the early 2020s). About the full investigation: Collaborator samples came from the United States, Italy and Spain and covered acute and convalescent phases of COVID-19. The prospective study material was composed of cDNA or gDNA derived from T cells, B-cell-depleted T cells, or PBMCs. Deeply sampled blood TCRbeta repertoires from subjects exposed to, actively infected with, or recovered from COVID-19 were included in the dataset. The repertoires were released in a freely available public database meant as a resource for research on the immune response to SARS-CoV-2. The samples were drawn from the first 160 participants of the ongoing ImmuneRACE study and from under 1,500 subjects provided by 6 global collaborators. Sample metadata almost always included a de-identified subject ID, COVID-19 status, age in years and sex. Where available, HLA class I and class II types were obtained from metadata supplied by the sample provider rather than from assay-based typing.

Cut back by 5 bases and 0 bases, the V and J ends lie 13 bases apart. The CDR3 covers 16 residues, taking in both the cysteine and the phenylalanine. Left in the record is the CDR3 DNA by itself, 48 bases read in frame from the first base. Sequences SEHNR (CDR1) and FQNEAQ (CDR2) are obtained from the germline V gene (reference sequence). What the authors observed across the whole study: How much clinical and demographic metadata was included differed by source and by participant, and the metadata was provided uncurated.

TCRbeta CDR3 regions were amplified from genomic DNA by means of the immunoSEQ Assay, a bias-controlled multiplex PCR. In the paper's pipeline: Within the assay, amplification of reference gene primers was used to estimate how many nucleated cells each sample contained. To quantify the absolute abundance of each unique TCRbeta CDR3 rearrangement, sequence reads were collapsed and filtered. For each sample, productive Simpson clonality was calculated by taking the square root of Simpson's diversity index across productive rearrangements. In its TCRdb copy, this immuneACCESS table keeps in-frame sequences only and misses some clones. Where compared with another copy, unresolved V genes explain less than half of these, and the others have no known cause. The V and J calls and clone size are taken from that table; D and trimming were inferred from the DNA. In this sample the table shows about 120,000 clones, roughly 85% of which occur a single time. The top ten clones comprise about 4.5% of the sample.

The rearranged chain carries TRBV7-9 and TRBJ2-2; the D region possibly corresponds to TRBD2 (5 bases align). The origin of this receptor is a man between 35 and 55 years old with acute or convalescent COVID-19. Input material: peripheral blood. The bases are TGTGCCAGCAGCCCCACTAGTGGGTCGAACACCGGGGAGCTGTTTTTT. Its coded protein is CASSPTSGSNTGELFF.